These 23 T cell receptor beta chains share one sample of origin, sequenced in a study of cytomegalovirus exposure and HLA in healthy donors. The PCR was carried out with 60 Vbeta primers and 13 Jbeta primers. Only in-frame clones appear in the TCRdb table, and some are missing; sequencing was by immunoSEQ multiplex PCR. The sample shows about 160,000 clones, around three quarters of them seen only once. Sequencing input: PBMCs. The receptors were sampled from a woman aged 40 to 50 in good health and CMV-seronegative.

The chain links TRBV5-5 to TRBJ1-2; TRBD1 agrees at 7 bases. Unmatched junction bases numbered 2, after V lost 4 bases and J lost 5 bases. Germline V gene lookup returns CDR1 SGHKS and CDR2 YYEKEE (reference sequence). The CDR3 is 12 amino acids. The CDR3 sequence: CASSIQGYGYTF. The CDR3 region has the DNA TGTGCCAGCAGCATACAGGGGTATGGCTACACCTTC.

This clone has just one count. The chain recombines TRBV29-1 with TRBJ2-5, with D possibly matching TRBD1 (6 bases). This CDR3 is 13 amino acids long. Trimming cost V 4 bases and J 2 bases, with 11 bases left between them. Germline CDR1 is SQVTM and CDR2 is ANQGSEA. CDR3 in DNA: TGCAGCGTTGCAGGACAGTTTCAAGAGACCCAGTACTTC. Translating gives CSVAGQFQETQYF.

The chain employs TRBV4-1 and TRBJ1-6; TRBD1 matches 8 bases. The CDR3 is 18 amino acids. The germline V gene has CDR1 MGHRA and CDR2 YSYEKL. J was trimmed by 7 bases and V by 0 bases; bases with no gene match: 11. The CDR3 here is CASSQDPPQGARNSPLHF. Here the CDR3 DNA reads TGCGCCAGCAGCCAAGATCCCCCTCAGGGGGCGCGGAATTCACCCCTCCACTTT.

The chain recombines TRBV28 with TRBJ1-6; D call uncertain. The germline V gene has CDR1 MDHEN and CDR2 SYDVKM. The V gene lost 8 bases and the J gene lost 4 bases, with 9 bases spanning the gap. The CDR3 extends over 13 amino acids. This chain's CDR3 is CASGQIYNSPLHF. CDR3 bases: TGTGCCAGCGGGCAGATATATAATTCACCCCTCCACTTT. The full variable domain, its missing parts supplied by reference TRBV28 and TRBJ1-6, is DVKVTQSSRYLVKRTGEKVFLECVQDMDHENMFWYRQDPGLGLRLIYFSYDVKMKEKGDIPEGYSVSREKKERFSLILESASTNQTSMYLCASGQIYNSPLHFGNGTRLTVT.

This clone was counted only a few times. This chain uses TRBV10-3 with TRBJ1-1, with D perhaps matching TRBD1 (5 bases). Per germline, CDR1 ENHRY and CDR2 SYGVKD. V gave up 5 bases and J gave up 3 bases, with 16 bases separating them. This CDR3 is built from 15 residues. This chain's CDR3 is CAISRRQGSDTEAFF. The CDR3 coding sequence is TGTGCCATCAGTAGGCGGCAGGGATCGGACACTGAAGCTTTCTTT.

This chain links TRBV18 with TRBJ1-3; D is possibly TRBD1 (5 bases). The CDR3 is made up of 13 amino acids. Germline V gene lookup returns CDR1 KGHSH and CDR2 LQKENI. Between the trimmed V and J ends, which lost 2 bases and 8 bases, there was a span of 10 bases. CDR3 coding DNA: TGTGCCAGCTCACCAGCGGGGACGGACACCATATATTTT. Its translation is CASSPAGTDTIYF.

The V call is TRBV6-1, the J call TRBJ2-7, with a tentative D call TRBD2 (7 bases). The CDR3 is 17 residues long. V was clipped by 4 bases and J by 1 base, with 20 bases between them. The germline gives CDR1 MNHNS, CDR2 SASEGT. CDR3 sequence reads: CASSVRGAALLSYEQYF. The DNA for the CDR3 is TGTGCCAGCAGTGTTCGGGGGGCAGCACTCCTGTCCTACGAGCAGTACTTC.

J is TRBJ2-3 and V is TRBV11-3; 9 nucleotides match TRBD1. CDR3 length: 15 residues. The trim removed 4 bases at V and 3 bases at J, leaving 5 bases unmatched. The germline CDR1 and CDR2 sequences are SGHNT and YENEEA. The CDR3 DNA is TGTGCCAGCAGCTCTACAGGGGGCCGGACAGATACGCAGTATTTT. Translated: CASSSTGGRTDTQYF.

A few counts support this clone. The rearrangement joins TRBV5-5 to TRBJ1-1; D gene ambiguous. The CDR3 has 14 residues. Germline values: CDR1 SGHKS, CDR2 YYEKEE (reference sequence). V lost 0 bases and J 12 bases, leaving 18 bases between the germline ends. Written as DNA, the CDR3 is TGTGCCAGCAGCTTGGCCTCGACCCCGCAGGCGACTTTCTTT. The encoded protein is CASSLASTPQATFF.

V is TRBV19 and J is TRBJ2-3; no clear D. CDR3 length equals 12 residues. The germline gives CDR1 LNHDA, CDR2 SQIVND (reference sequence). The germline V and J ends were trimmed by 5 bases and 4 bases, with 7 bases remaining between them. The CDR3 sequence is CASSSVADTQYF. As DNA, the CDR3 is TGTGCCAGTAGTTCAGTCGCAGATACGCAGTATTTT.

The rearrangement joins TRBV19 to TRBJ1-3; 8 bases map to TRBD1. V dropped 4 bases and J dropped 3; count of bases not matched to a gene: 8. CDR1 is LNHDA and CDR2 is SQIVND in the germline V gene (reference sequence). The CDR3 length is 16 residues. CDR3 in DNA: TGTGCCAGTAGTACCCCACAGGGGGTTTATGGAAACACCATATATTTT. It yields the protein CASSTPQGVYGNTIYF.

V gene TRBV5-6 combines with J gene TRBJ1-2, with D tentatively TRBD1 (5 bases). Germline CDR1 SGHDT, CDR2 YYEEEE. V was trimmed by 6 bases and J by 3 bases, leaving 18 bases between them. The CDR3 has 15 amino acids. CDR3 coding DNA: TGTGCCAGCACCCAGGGAGGCGCGGAGTACTATGGCTACACCTTC. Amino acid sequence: CASTQGGAEYYGYTF.

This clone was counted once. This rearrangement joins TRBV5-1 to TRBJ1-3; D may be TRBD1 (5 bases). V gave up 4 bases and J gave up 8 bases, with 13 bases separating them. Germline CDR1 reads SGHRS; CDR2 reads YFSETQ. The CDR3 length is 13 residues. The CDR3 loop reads CASSGTPGDTIYF. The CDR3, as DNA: TGCGCCAGCAGCGGGACTCCCGGAGACACCATATATTTT. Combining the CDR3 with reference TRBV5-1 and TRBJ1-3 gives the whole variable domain KAGVTQTPRYLIKTRGQQVTLSCSPISGHRSVSWYQQTPGQGLQFLFEYFSETQRNKGNFPGRFSGRQFSNSRSEMNVSTLELGDSALYLCASSGTPGDTIYFGEGSWLTVV.

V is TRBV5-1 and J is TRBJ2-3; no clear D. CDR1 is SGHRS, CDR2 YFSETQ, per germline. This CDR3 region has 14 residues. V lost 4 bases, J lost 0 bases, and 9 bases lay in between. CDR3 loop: CASSQETSTDTQYF. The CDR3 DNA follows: TGCGCCAGCAGCCAAGAGACTAGCACAGATACGCAGTATTTT.

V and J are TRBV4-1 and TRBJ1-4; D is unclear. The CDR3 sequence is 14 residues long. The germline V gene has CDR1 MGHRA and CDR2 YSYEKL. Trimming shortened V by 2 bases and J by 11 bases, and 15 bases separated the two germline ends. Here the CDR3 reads CASSQLPVLEKLFF. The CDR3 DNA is TGCGCCAGCAGCCAACTCCCAGTCCTGGAGAAACTGTTTTTT.

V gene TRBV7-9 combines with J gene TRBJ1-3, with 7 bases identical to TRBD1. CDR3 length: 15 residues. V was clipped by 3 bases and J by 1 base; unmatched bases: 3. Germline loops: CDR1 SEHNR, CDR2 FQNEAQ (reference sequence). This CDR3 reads CASSLRGLSGNTIYF. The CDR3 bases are TGTGCCAGCAGCTTGAGGGGGCTTTCTGGAAACACCATATATTTT.

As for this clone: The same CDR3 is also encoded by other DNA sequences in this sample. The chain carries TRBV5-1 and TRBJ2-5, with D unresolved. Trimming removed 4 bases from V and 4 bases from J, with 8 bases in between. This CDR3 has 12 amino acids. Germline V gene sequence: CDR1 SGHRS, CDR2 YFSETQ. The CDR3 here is CASSLRGETQYF. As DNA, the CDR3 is TGCGCCAGCAGCCTAAGAGGAGAGACCCAGTACTTC.

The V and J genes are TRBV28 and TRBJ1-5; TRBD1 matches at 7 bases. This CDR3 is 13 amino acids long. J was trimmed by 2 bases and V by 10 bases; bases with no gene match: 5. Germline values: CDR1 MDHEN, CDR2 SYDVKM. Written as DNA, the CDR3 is TGTGCCACAGGGGGGATCGGCAATCAGCCCCAGCATTTT. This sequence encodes CATGGIGNQPQHF.

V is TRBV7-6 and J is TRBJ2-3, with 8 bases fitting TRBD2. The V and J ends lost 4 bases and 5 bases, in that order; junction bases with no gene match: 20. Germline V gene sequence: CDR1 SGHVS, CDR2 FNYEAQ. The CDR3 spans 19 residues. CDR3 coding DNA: TGTGCCAGCAGCTCACCCGGGGGGATACAGCGGGGGCTGGGAGATACGCAGTATTTT. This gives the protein CASSSPGGIQRGLGDTQYF.

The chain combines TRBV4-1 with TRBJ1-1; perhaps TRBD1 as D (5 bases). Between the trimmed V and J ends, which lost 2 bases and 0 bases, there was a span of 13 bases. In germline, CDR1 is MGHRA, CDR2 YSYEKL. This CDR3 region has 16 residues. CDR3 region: CASSQFIKGLNTEAFF. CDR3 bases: TGCGCCAGCAGCCAATTTATTAAGGGGCTGAACACTGAAGCTTTCTTT.

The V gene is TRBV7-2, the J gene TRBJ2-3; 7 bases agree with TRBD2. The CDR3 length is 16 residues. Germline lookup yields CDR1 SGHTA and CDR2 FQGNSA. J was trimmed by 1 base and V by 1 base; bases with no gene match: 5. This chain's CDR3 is CASSLGGGGRTDTQYF. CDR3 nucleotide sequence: TGTGCCAGCAGCTTAGGCGGGGGAGGACGCACAGATACGCAGTATTTT.

The CDR3 loop reads CASSLERYRNYEQYF. As DNA, the CDR3 is TGCGCCAGCAGCTTGGAAAGGTACAGAAACTACGAGCAGTACTTC. This chain joins TRBV5-1 and TRBJ2-7; D is undetermined. The V and J ends lost 0 bases and 3 bases respectively, with 13 bases between them. The germline V gene has CDR1 SGHRS and CDR2 YFSETQ. The CDR3 has 15 residues.

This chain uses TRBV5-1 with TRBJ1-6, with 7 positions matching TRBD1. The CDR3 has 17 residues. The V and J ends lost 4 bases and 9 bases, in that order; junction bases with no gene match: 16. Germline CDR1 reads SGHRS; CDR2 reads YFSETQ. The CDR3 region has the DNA TGCGCCAGCAGCCTATTCCGGGACAGCCGGGATATTTCACCCCTCCACTTT. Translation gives CASSLFRDSRDISPLHF.